This T cell receptor beta chain came from a study of cytomegalovirus exposure and HLA in healthy donors. Study results and limitations: In a later analysis, TCR beta V- and J-gene trimming showed a link to a missense DCLRE1C variant. It was 160 or so TCR beta chains that were listed as cytomegalovirus-associated.

Regarding this clone: Its target is not known.

60 Vbeta and 13 Jbeta primers were used in PCR. Assay used: immunoSEQ multiplex PCR; TCRdb lists only in-frame clones, some missing. The sample includes about 140,000 clones. The sample comprised PBMCs. This TCR derives from a man aged 35 to 55 in good health and CMV-seronegative.

The chain's CDR3 is CASSWGGDEQFF. DNA for the CDR3: TGCGCCAGCAGCTGGGGGGGCGATGAGCAGTTCTTC. The chain couples TRBV5-1 to TRBJ2-1; tentative D call: TRBD2 (7 bases). CDR1 and CDR2 (germline): SGHRS, YFSETQ. V lost 3 bases to trimming and J lost 8 bases, with 9 bases between them. This CDR3 contains 12 residues.